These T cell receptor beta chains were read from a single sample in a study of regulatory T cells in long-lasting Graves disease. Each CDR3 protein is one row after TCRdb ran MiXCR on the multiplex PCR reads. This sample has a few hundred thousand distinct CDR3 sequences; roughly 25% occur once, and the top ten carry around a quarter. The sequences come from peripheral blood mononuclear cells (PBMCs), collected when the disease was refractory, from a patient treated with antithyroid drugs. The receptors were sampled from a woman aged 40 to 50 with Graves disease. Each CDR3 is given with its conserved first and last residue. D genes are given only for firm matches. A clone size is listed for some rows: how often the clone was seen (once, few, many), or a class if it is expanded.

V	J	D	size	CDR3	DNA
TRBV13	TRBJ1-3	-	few	CASSSGPSSGNTIYF	TGTGCCAGCAGCTCCGGACCCTCCTCTGGAAACACCATATATTTT
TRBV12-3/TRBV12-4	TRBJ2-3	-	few	CASSFSQGTTDTQYF	TGTGCCAGCAGTTTCTCTCAGGGAACCACAGATACGCAGTATTTT
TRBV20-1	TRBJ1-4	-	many	CSARDIRDEKLFF	TGCAGTGCTAGAGACATACGGGACGAAAAACTGTTTTTT
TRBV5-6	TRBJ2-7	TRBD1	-	CASSTGTGFYEQYF	TGTGCCAGCAGTACCGGGACAGGGTTTTACGAGCAGTACTTC
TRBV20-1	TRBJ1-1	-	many	CSASKQLMNTEAFF	TGCAGTGCTAGTAAACAGCTAATGAACACTGAAGCTTTCTTT
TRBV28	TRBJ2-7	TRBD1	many	CASMTGGNPLYEQYF	TGTGCCAGTATGACAGGGGGCAATCCCCTCTACGAGCAGTACTTC
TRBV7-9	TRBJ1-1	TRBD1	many	CASSLTGAAEAFF	TGTGCCAGCAGCTTAACAGGGGCCGCTGAAGCTTTCTTT
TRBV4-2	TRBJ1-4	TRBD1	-	CASSPGTVTEKLFF	TGTGCCAGCAGTCCCGGGACAGTGACTGAAAAACTGTTTTTT
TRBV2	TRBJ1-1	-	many	CASSELAWGTEAFF	TGTGCCAGCAGTGAATTAGCATGGGGCACTGAAGCTTTCTTT
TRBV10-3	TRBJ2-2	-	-	CASKHGSNTGELFF	TGTGCCTCCAAGCACGGGAGTAACACCGGGGAGCTGTTTTTT
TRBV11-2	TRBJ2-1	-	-	CASSLMDRNFREGQYNEQFF	TGTGCCAGCAGCTTAATGGACAGGAATTTTCGGGAGGGCCAATACAATGAGCAGTTCTTC
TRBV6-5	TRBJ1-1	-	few	CASSYAVRVGNTEAFF	TGTGCCAGCAGTTACGCAGTCAGGGTGGGGAACACTGAAGCTTTCTTT
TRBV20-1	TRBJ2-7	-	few	CSATHTLDEQYF	TGCAGTGCCACCCATACCCTTGACGAGCAGTACTTC
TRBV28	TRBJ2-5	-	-	CASSTQGYWRETQYF	TGTGCCAGCAGTACGCAGGGTTATTGGCGAGAGACCCAGTACTTC
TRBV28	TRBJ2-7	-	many	CASSTLGGIYEQYF	TGTGCCAGCAGTACTTTAGGGGGGATATACGAGCAGTACTTC
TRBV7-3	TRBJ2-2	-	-	CASSSQGYTGELFF	TGTGCCAGCAGCTCGCAGGGCTACACCGGGGAGCTGTTTTTT
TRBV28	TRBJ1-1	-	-	CASSLTGQTNTEAFF	TGTGCCAGCAGTCTAACAGGTCAGACGAACACTGAAGCTTTCTTT
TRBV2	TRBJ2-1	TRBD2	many	CASKIGLAGGWVEQFF	TGTGCCAGCAAGATAGGACTAGCGGGAGGGTGGGTTGAGCAGTTCTTC
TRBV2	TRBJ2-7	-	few	CASSVDRSFEQYF	TGTGCCAGCAGCGTAGACAGGTCCTTTGAGCAGTACTTC
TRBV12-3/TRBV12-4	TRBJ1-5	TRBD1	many	CASRPGTVNQPQHF	TGTGCCAGCAGACCTGGGACAGTCAATCAGCCCCAGCATTTT
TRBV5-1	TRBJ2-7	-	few	CASSTGTSHEQYF	TGCGCCAGCAGCACCGGGACCTCACACGAGCAGTACTTC
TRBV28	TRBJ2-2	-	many	CASHSAARGELFF	TGTGCCAGCCATTCAGCGGCAAGGGGGGAGCTGTTTTTT
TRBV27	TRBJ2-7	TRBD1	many	CASRRSSGQGTREQYF	TGTGCCAGCAGAAGAAGTTCCGGACAGGGAACGAGGGAGCAGTACTTC
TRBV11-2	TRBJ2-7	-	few	CASSLGVGTYEQYF	TGTGCCAGCAGCTTAGGTGTAGGGACCTACGAGCAGTACTTC
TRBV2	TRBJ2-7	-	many	CASRHSSAGEQYF	TGTGCCAGCCGTCACTCGAGCGCGGGCGAGCAGTACTTC
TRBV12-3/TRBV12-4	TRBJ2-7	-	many	CASSIGYEQYF	TGTGCCAGCAGTATAGGCTACGAGCAGTACTTC
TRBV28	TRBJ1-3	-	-	CASSPRGSAGNTIYF	TGTGCCAGCAGCCCGAGGGGCAGCGCTGGAAACACCATATATTTT
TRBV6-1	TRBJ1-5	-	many	CASSRDGDNQPQHF	TGTGCCAGCAGCAGGGACGGGGATAATCAGCCCCAGCATTTT
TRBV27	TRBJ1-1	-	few	CASSLRAAGVNTEAFF	TGTGCCAGCAGTTTAAGGGCGGCAGGGGTTAACACTGAAGCTTTCTTT
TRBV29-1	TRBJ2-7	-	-	CSVEDKTGVAYEQYF	TGCAGCGTTGAAGATAAAACGGGAGTCGCCTACGAGCAGTACTTC
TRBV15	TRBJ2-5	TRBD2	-	CATSQRGRGQETQYF	TGTGCCACCAGTCAGCGGGGGAGGGGGCAAGAGACCCAGTACTTC